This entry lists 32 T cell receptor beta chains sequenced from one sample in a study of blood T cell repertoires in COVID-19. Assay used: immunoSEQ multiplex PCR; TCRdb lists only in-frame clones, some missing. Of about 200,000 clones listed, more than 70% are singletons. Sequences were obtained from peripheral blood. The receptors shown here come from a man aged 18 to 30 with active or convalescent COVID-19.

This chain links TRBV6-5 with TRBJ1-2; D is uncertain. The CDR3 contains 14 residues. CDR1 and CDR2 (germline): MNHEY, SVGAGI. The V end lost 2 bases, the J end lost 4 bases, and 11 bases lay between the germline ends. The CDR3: CASSYVQKIYGYTF. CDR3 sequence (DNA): TGTGCCAGCAGTTACGTACAAAAAATCTATGGCTACACCTTC.

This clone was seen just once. In DNA form, the CDR3 reads TGTGCCAGTTGGCGGACTAGCGGGGGCACCGGGGAGCTGTTTTTT. It translates to CASWRTSGGTGELFF. This chain connects TRBV6-5 to TRBJ2-2; 13 positions agree with TRBD2. Germline CDR1 MNHEY, CDR2 SVGAGI. Losses at the gene ends were 9 bases for V and 4 bases for J; bases not matched to a gene: 5. The CDR3 has 15 residues.

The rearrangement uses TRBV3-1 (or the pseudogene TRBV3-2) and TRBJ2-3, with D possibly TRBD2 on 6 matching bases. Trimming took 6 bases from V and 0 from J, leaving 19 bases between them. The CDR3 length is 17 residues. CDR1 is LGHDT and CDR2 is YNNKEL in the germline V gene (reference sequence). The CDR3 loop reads CASRQTPSGPSTDTQYF. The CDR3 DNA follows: TGTGCCAGCAGGCAAACCCCAAGCGGGCCCAGCACAGATACGCAGTATTTT.

CDR3 nucleotide sequence: TGTGCCAGCAGCCACTCGTGGGGGGGCACTGAAGCTTTCTTT. Translation: CASSHSWGGTEAFF. This rearrangement joins TRBV4-2 to TRBJ1-1; D may be TRBD1 (5 bases). Germline V gene sequence: CDR1 LGHNA, CDR2 YNFKEQ. V was pared by 3 bases and J by 4 bases, with 12 bases between. The CDR3 is 14 amino acids.

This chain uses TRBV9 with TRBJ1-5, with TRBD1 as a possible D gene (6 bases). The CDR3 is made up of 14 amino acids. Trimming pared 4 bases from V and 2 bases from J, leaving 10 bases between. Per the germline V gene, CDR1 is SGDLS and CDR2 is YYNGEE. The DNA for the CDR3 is TGTGCCAGCAGCCTGGGACACGGCAATCAGCCCCAGCATTTT. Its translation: CASSLGHGNQPQHF. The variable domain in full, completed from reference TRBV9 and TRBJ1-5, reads DSGVTQTPKHLITATGQRVTLRCSPRSGDLSVYWYQQSLDQGLQFLIQYYNGEERAKGNILERFSAQQFPDLHSELNLSSLELGDSALYFCASSLGHGNQPQHFGDGTRLSIL.

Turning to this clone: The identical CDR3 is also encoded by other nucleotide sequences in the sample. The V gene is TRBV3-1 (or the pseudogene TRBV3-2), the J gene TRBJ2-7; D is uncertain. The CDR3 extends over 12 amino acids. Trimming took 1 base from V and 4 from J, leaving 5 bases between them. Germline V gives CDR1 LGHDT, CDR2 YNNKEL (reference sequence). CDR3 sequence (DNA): TGTGCCAGCAGCCAAGCCAGTTACGAGCAGTACTTC. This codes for CASSQASYEQYF.

CDR3: CASTISQGFNSPLHF. The CDR3 DNA follows: TGTGCCAGCACTATATCTCAGGGATTTAATTCACCCCTCCACTTT. The chain recombines TRBV2 with TRBJ1-6; D may be TRBD1 (5 bases). This CDR3 is built from 15 residues. V lost 7 bases and J 6 bases, leaving 16 bases between the germline ends. In germline, CDR1 is SNHLY, CDR2 FYNNEI.

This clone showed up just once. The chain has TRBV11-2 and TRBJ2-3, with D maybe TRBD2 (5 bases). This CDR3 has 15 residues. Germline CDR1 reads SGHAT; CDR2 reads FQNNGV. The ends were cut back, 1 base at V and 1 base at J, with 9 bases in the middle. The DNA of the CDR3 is TGTGCCAGCAGCTTAGGAGCGCGGGGCACAGATACGCAGTATTTT. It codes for CASSLGARGTDTQYF.

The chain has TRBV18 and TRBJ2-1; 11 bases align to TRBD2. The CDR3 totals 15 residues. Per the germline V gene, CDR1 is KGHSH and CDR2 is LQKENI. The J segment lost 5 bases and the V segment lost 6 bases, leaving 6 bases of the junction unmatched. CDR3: CASSPGTSGNNEQFF. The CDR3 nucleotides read TGTGCCAGCTCGCCCGGGACTAGCGGAAACAATGAGCAGTTCTTC.

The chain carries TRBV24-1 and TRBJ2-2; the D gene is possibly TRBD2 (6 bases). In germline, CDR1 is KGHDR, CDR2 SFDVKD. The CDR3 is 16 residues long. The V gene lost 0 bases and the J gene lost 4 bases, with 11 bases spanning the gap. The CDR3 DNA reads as TGTGCCACCAGTGATTTGCCGGACGGGAGCACCGGGGAGCTGTTTTTT. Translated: CATSDLPDGSTGELFF.

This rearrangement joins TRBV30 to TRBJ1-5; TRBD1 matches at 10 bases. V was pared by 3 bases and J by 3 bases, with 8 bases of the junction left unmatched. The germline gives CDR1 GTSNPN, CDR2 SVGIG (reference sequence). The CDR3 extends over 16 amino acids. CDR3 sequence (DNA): TGTGCCTGGAGCAAAGGACAGGGGGTGGTCAATCAGCCCCAGCATTTT. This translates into CAWSKGQGVVNQPQHF.

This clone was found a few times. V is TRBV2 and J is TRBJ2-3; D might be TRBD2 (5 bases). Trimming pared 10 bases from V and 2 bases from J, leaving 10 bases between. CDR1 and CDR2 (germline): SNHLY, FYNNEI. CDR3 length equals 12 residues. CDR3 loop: CAILENTDTQYF. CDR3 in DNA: TGTGCCATACTAGAGAACACAGATACGCAGTATTTT.

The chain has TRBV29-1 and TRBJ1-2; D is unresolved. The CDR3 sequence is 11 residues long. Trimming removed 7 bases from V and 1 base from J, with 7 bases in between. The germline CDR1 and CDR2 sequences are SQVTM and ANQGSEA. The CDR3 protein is CSAIINYGYTF. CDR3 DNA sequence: TGCAGCGCTATAATTAACTATGGCTACACCTTC.

CDR3 in DNA: TGTGCCAGCAGCGGCGGTACAGGGGGTGGCTACACCTTC. Translated: CASSGGTGGGYTF. The chain recombines TRBV5-4 with TRBJ1-2, with 8 positions matching TRBD1. Germline V gene data show CDR1 as SGHNT and CDR2 as YYREEE (reference sequence). J gave up 7 bases and V 4 bases, and 6 bases lay outside the gene matches. This CDR3 is 13 amino acids long.

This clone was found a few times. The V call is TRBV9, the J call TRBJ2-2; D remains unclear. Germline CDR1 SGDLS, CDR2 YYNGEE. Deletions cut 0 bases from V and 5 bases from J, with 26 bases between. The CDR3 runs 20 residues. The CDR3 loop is CASSVVSWRTKDLKTGELFF. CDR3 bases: TGTGCCAGCAGCGTAGTAAGTTGGAGAACGAAAGACCTTAAAACCGGGGAGCTGTTTTTT.

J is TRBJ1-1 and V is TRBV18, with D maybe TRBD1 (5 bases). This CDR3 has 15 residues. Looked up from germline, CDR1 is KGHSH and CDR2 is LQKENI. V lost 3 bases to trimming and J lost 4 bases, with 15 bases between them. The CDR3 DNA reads TGTGCCAGCTCACCGGGGCAGGGATTCAGCACTGAAGCTTTCTTT. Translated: CASSPGQGFSTEAFF.

The DNA of the CDR3 is TGTGCCAGCAGCCCCTCTGAGGGAATTAATGGCTACACCTTC. Protein: CASSPSEGINGYTF. V and J are TRBV6-4 and TRBJ1-2; no firm D call. This CDR3 has 14 residues. The V and J ends lost 6 bases and 6 bases respectively, with 17 bases between them. CDR1 MRHNA and CDR2 SNTAGT come from the germline V gene.

The CDR3, as DNA: TGTGCAAGTCGCTTAGCGCTTAAAGGGGTACCGCGATCATCCCTGCCCCAGCATTTT. It codes for CASRLALKGVPRSSLPQHF. The V gene is TRBV12-2, the J gene TRBJ1-5; TRBD1 reflects the table's D call only, with no check against the DNA. TRBV12-2 is a known pseudogene. The CDR3 is made up of 19 amino acids.

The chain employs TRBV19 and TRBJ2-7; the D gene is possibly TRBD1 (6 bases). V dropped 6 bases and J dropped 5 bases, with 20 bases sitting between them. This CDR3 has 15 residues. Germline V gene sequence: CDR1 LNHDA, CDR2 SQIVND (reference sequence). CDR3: CASSLTGTMVNEQYF. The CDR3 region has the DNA TGTGCCAGTAGCCTTACCGGGACAATGGTTAACGAGCAGTACTTC.

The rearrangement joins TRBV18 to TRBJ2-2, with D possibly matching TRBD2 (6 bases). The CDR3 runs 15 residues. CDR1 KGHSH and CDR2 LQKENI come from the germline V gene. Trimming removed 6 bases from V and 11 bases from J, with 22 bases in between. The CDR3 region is CASSPAPRPGEELFF. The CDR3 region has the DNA TGTGCCAGCTCCCCCGCCCCTCGGCCGGGGGAAGAGCTGTTTTTT.

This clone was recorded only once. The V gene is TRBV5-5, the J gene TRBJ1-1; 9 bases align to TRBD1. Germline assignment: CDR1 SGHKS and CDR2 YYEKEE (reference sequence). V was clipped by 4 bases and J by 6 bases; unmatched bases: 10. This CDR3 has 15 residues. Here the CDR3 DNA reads TGTGCCAGCAGCATACTATTGCGGACAGGGGCTGAAGCTTTCTTT. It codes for CASSILLRTGAEAFF.

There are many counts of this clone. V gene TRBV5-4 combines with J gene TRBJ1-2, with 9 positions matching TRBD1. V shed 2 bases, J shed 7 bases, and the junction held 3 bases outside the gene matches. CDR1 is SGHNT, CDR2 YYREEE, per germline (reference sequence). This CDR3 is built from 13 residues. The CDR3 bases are TGTGCCAGCAGCTTACAGGGGGCGGGTGGCTACACCTTC. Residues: CASSLQGAGGYTF.

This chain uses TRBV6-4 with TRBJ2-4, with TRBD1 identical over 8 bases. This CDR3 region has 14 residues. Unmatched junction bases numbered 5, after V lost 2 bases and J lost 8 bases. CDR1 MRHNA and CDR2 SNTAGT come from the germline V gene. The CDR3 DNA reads TGTGCCAGCAGTGACAGGCAGGGGGCGGACATTCAGTACTTC. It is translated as CASSDRQGADIQYF.

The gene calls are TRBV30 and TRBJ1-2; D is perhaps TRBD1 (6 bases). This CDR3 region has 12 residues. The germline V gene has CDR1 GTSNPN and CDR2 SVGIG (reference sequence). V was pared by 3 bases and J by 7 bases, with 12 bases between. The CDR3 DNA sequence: TGTGCCTGGAGCGCAAACAGGGCTGGCTACACCTTC. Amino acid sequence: CAWSANRAGYTF. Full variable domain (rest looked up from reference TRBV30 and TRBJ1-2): SQTIHQWPATLVQPVGSPLSLECTVEGTSNPNLYWYRQAAGRGLQLLFYSVGIGQISSEVPQNLSASRPQDRQFILSSKKLLLSDSGFYLCAWSANRAGYTFGSGTRLTVV.

CDR3 DNA: TGTGCCAGCTCACGGACCGGGACAGTTAATTCACCCCTCCACTTT. This translates into CASSRTGTVNSPLHF. This chain connects TRBV18 to TRBJ1-6; TRBD1 matches 7 bases. J was trimmed by 6 bases and V by 4 bases; bases with no gene match: 6. This CDR3 is 15 amino acids long. The germline V gene has CDR1 KGHSH and CDR2 LQKENI.

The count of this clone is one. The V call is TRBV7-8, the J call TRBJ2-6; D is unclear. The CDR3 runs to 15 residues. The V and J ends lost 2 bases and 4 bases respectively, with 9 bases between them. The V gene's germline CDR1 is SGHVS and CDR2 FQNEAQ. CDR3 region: CASSLSTIGANVLTF. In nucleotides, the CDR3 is TGTGCCAGCAGCTTATCGACAATCGGGGCCAACGTCCTGACTTTC.

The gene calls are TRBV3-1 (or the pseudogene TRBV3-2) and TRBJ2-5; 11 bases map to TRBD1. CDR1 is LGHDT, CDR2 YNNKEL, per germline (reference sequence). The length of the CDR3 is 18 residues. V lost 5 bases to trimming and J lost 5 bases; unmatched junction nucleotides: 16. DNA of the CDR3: TGTGCCAGCAGCGGATCTGGACAGGGGGCTTTGGGGTTGGAGACCCAGTACTTC. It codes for CASSGSGQGALGLETQYF.

CDR3 sequence reads: CASSQTTGGADTQYF. The CDR3 bases are TGTGCCAGCAGTCAAACGACAGGGGGCGCAGATACGCAGTATTTT. This chain uses TRBV2 with TRBJ2-3; the match to TRBD1 covers 10 bases. Trimming cost V 5 bases and J 4 bases; bases outside gene matches: 6. Germline V lookup: CDR1 SNHLY, CDR2 FYNNEI. The CDR3 is 15 residues long. Full variable domain (missing parts from reference TRBV2 and TRBJ2-3): EPEVTQTPSHQVTQMGQEVILRCVPISNHLYFYWYRQILGQKVEFLVSFYNNEISEKSEIFDDQFSVERPDGSNFTLKIRSTKLEDSAMYFCASSQTTGGADTQYFGPGTRLTVL.

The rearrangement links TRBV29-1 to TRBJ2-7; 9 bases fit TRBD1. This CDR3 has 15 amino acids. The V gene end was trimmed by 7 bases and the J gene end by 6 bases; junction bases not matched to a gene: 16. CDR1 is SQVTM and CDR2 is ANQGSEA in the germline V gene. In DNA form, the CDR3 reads TGCAGCGCTTCACCCCCCGGGACAGGGTTTTCCGAGCAGTACTTC. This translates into CSASPPGTGFSEQYF.

Here the CDR3 DNA reads TGTGCCAGCAGCCTTACGACGGGAGCAGATACGCAGTATTTT. It is translated as CASSLTTGADTQYF. The chain employs TRBV7-2 and TRBJ2-3; a possible D gene is TRBD2 (6 bases). The CDR3 has 14 amino acids. Germline lookup yields CDR1 SGHTA and CDR2 FQGNSA. Trimming pared 5 bases from V and 4 bases from J, leaving 13 bases between.

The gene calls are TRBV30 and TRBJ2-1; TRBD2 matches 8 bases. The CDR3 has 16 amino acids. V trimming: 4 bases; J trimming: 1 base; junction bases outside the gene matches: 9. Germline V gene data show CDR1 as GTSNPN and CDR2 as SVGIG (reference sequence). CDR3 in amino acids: CAWTVWRGDSYNEQFF. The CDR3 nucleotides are TGTGCCTGGACGGTTTGGCGGGGGGATTCCTACAATGAGCAGTTCTTC.

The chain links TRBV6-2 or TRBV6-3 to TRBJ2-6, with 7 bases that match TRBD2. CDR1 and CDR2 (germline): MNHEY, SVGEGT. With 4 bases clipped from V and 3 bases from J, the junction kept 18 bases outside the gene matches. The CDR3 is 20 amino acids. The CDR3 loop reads CASSSPPRQREVGGANVLTF. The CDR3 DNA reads TGTGCCAGCAGTTCCCCCCCGCGACAGCGGGAAGTAGGTGGGGCCAACGTCCTGACTTTC.